The clone carrying this T cell receptor (beta chain) has more than one count but fewer than ten. Clones were read by immunoSEQ multiplex PCR, and TCRdb kept only the in-frame ones, dropping some. This sample has 200,000 to 300,000 clones, with approximately 83% found just once. This entry is derived from a study of blood T cell repertoires in COVID-19. Study information: In each case, the material was cDNA or gDNA derived from T cells, B-cell-depleted T cells, or PBMCs.

Per the germline V gene, CDR1 is SGHTA and CDR2 is FQGNSA. The CDR3 totals 14 residues. V was trimmed by 7 bases and J by 0 bases, leaving 10 bases between them. The rearrangement links TRBV7-2 to TRBJ2-1; D is perhaps TRBD2 (5 bases). Sample: peripheral blood. This TCR came from a woman aged 30 to 39 who had recovered from COVID-19. The DNA of the CDR3 is TGTGCCAGCAAACAGAGGGTCTCCTACAATGAGCAGTTCTTC. This translates into CASKQRVSYNEQFF.